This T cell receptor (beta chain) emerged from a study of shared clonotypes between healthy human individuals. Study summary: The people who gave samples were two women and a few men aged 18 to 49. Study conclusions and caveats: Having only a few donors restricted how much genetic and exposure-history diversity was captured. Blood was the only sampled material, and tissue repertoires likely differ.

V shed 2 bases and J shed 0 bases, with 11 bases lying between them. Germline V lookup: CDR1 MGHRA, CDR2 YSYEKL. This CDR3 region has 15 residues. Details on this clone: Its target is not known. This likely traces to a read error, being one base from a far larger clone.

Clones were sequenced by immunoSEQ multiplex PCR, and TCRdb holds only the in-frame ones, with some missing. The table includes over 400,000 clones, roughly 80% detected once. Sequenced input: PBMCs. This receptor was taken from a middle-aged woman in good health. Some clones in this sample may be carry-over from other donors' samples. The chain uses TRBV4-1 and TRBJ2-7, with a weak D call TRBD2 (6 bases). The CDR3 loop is CASSQCHGSSYEQYF. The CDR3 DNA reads TGCGCCAGCAGCCAATGTCACGGGAGCTCCTACGAGCAGTACTTC.